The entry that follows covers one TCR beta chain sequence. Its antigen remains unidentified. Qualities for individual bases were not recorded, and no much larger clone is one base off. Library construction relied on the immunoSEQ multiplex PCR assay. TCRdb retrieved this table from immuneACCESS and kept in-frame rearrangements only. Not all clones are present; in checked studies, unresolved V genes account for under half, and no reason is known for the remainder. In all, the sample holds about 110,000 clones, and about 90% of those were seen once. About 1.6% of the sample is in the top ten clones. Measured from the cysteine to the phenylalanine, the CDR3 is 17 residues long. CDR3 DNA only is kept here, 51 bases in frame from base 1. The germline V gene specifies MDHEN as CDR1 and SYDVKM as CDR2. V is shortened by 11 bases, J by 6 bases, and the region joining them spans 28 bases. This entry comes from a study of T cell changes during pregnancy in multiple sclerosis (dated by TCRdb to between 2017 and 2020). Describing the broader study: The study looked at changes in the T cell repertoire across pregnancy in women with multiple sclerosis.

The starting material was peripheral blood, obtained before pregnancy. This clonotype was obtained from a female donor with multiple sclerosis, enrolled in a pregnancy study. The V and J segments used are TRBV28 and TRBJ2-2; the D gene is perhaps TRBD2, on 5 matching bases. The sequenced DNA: TGTGCCGCCAAAACGGGGAGTTTAACCGGCAAGGCCGGGGAGCTGTTTTTT. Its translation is CAAKTGSLTGKAGELFF.